The clone carrying this T cell receptor (delta chain) is large within its sample. Other DNA sequences within the sample encode an identical CDR3. The length of the CDR3 is 19 residues. The V gene's germline CDR1 is TSWWSYY and CDR2 QGS. Trimming removed 2 bases from V and 4 bases from J; junction bases left unmatched: 19. The data stem from a study of gamma-delta T cells after stem cell transplantation. TCRdb re-processed the RT-PCR reads via CATT. The sample gives around 1,500 delta-chain clones, around 6% of which show up once; about three fifths is in the top ten. The TCR comes from a human donor. It is not recorded whose cells these are; they may come from a transplant donor. The source material was gamma-delta T cells. The chain employs TRDV1 and TRDJ1; the match to TRDD3 covers 7 bases. CDR3 residues: CALGEAYWAGGQRGDKLIF. CDR3 nucleotide sequence: TGTGCTCTTGGGGAAGCCTACTGGGCTGGGGGTCAGAGGGGCGATAAACTCATCTTT.